The 25 T cell receptor beta chains below come from one sample, sequenced in a study of T cells after yellow fever vaccination. One entry per CDR3 protein, called by TCRdb with MiXCR from the 5' RACE reads. The sample consists of around 300,000 distinct CDR3 sequences, approximately 4% of them appearing once. This sample comprised PBMCs, obtained 15 days after the yellow fever booster vaccination. These receptors were obtained from a young man who received the YFV17D yellow fever vaccine.

This clonotype has a count of ten or more. This chain links TRBV12-3 or TRBV12-4 with TRBJ1-1, with D possibly being TRBD1 (6 bases). The CDR3 runs to 18 residues. Trimming pared 4 bases from V and 6 bases from J, leaving 27 bases between. DNA of the CDR3: TGTGCCAGCAGTTCCATGCCCCGGGTAATAGGGGGAAGGGCTGAAGCTTTCTTT. Its protein is CASSSMPRVIGGRAEAFF.

In this sample, this clonotype turned up many times. This chain connects TRBV20-1 to TRBJ2-2; weak D call: TRBD2 (6 bases). The ends were cut back, 2 bases at V and 6 bases at J, with 7 bases in the middle. CDR1 is DFQATT and CDR2 is SNEGSKA in the germline V gene (reference sequence). CDR3 size: 12 residues. The CDR3, as DNA: TGCAGTGCTAGATGGGGGGCCGGGGAGCTGTTTTTT. It is translated as CSARWGAGELFF.

The chain uses TRBV11-2 and TRBJ2-5, with D perhaps TRBD2 (7 bases). V dropped 2 bases and J dropped 3 bases, with 19 bases sitting between them. In germline, CDR1 is SGHAT, CDR2 FQNNGV. CDR3 size: 17 residues. The CDR3 spells CASSLHWGRGIEETQYF. In nucleotides, the CDR3 is TGTGCCAGCAGCTTACATTGGGGGAGGGGGATAGAAGAGACCCAGTACTTC.

The chain recombines TRBV4-3 with TRBJ1-5; D gene unclear. Germline values: CDR1 LGHNA, CDR2 YSLEER. The CDR3 consists of 14 residues. V was trimmed by 3 bases and J by 5 bases, leaving 11 bases between them. The CDR3: CASSQSNEDQPQHF. The CDR3 coding sequence is TGCGCCAGCAGCCAGAGCAACGAAGATCAGCCCCAGCATTTT.

This clonotype was counted a few times. The V call is TRBV19, the J call TRBJ2-2; 9 nucleotides agree with TRBD1. Germline CDR1 LNHDA, CDR2 SQIVND (reference sequence). The CDR3 consists of 14 residues. The V and J ends lost 9 bases and 4 bases, in that order; junction bases with no gene match: 6. CDR3 DNA sequence: TGTGCCAGCGGGACAGGGACCTTCACCGGGGAGCTGTTTTTT. It yields the protein CASGTGTFTGELFF.

The V and J genes are TRBV6-6 and TRBJ1-5; unclear D gene. There are 13 residues in the CDR3. Per the germline V gene, CDR1 is MNHNY and CDR2 is SVGAGI (reference sequence). Trimming removed 2 bases at V and 4 bases at J, with 6 bases between. The CDR3 spells CASSYPINQPQHF. CDR3 nucleotide sequence: TGTGCCAGCAGTTACCCCATAAATCAGCCCCAGCATTTT.

V is TRBV29-1 and J is TRBJ1-1; D may be TRBD1 (6 bases). V was shortened by 6 bases and J by 1 base, with 12 bases between the two germline ends. The CDR3 runs to 13 residues. CDR1 and CDR2 (germline): SQVTM, ANQGSEA. The CDR3 here is CSVTRDKNTEAFF. DNA of the CDR3: TGCAGCGTGACCCGGGACAAGAACACTGAAGCTTTCTTT.

The rearrangement uses TRBV4-3 and TRBJ2-7; D is uncertain. This CDR3 has 14 residues. V lost 0 bases to trimming and J lost 3 bases, with 9 bases between them. Germline lookup yields CDR1 LGHNA and CDR2 YSLEER. The CDR3 region has the DNA TGCGCCAGCAGCCAAGACTTGGGGAACTACGAGCAGTACTTC. As protein: CASSQDLGNYEQYF.

The table lists this clonotype with many counts. This chain joins TRBV15 and TRBJ2-7, with 9 bases that match TRBD2. V lost 3 bases, J lost 2 bases, and 5 bases stayed unmatched. The CDR3 totals 15 residues. The V gene's germline CDR1 is LNHNV and CDR2 YYDKDF (reference sequence). CDR3 residues: CATSRELAGTYEQYF. DNA for the CDR3: TGTGCCACCAGCAGGGAGCTAGCGGGGACCTACGAGCAGTACTTC.

This sequence joins TRBV5-4 and TRBJ2-3, with D maybe TRBD2 (6 bases). This CDR3 has 16 amino acids. With 4 bases removed from V and 0 bases from J, the gap between germline ends came to 15 bases. In germline, CDR1 is SGHNT, CDR2 YYREEE (reference sequence). The CDR3, as DNA: TGTGCCAGCAGCCCCTCCGCGGGGCTTAGCACAGATACGCAGTATTTT. This sequence encodes CASSPSAGLSTDTQYF.

This clonotype has more than one count but fewer than ten. This chain uses TRBV11-2 with TRBJ2-3; 8 positions match TRBD2. Unmatched junction bases numbered 7, after V lost 6 bases and J lost 5 bases. Germline CDR1 reads SGHAT; CDR2 reads FQNNGV. The CDR3 has 14 residues. Here the CDR3 reads CASSFGGAIDTQYF. The CDR3, as DNA: TGTGCCAGCAGTTTCGGGGGGGCAATAGATACGCAGTATTTT.

V usage is TRBV13 and J usage is TRBJ1-1; D uncertain. The CDR3 is made up of 12 amino acids. The germline V gene encodes CDR1 PRHDT and CDR2 FYEKMQ (reference sequence). Trimming removed 2 bases at V and 6 bases at J, with 7 bases between. The CDR3 sequence is CASSLSVPEAFF. CDR3 sequence (DNA): TGTGCCAGCAGCTTAAGTGTTCCTGAAGCTTTCTTT.

This clonotype was seen at least ten times. This chain links TRBV10-3 with TRBJ2-6; D ambiguous. The germline gives CDR1 ENHRY, CDR2 SYGVKD. V was cut by 0 bases and J by 0 bases, with 12 bases left in between. CDR3 length: 18 amino acids. The CDR3 nucleotides read TGTGCCATCAGTGAGTCGGTCAGGTCCCCCTCTGGGGCCAACGTCCTGACTTTC. It translates to CAISESVRSPSGANVLTF.

This clonotype was seen repeatedly, ten times or more. The chain uses TRBV5-1 and TRBJ1-2; D unresolved. Germline CDR1 is SGHRS and CDR2 is YFSETQ. Trimming took 0 bases from V and 5 from J, leaving 11 bases between them. The CDR3 totals 14 residues. As DNA, the CDR3 is TGCGCCAGCAGCTTGGCCCAGGAGCAGTATGGCTACACCTTC. As protein: CASSLAQEQYGYTF.

This clonotype was seen a handful of times. The chain recombines TRBV6-4 with TRBJ1-1, with 7 bases identical to TRBD1. Germline V CDR1 and CDR2: MRHNA, SNTAGT. The CDR3 runs 16 residues. Losses at the gene ends were 4 bases for V and 1 base for J; bases not matched to a gene: 9. CDR3 nucleotide sequence: TGTGCCAGCAGTGGCCGGGACAGAGGGTCGAACACTGAAGCTTTCTTT. Translated: CASSGRDRGSNTEAFF.

The rearrangement uses TRBV6-2 or TRBV6-3 and TRBJ1-1; D is uncertain. V was trimmed by 5 bases and J by 3 bases, leaving 16 bases between them. Per the germline V gene, CDR1 is MNHEY and CDR2 is SVGEGT. The CDR3 is 15 residues long. CDR3 coding DNA: TGTGCCAGCAGTCCAAGGTTTATTCGGGACACTGAAGCTTTCTTT. Translating gives CASSPRFIRDTEAFF.

There are a few counts of this clonotype. The J gene is TRBJ2-5, the V gene TRBV7-2, with 10 bases that match TRBD2. V was pared by 3 bases and J by 5 bases, with 6 bases of the junction left unmatched. This CDR3 contains 15 residues. Germline V lookup: CDR1 SGHTA, CDR2 FQGNSA. The CDR3 reads CASSFQRGGLETQYF. The CDR3 DNA is TGTGCCAGCAGCTTCCAGCGGGGGGGCTTGGAGACCCAGTACTTC.

This clonotype was detected only a few times. The V gene is TRBV12-3 or TRBV12-4, the J gene TRBJ2-3; 13 nucleotides align to TRBD2. This CDR3 spans 18 amino acids. The V and J ends lost 5 bases and 2 bases, in that order; junction bases with no gene match: 10. The CDR3 bases are TGTGCCAGCAGTCCCCACCGGACTAGCGGGGGTTACACAGATACGCAGTATTTT. Its translation: CASSPHRTSGGYTDTQYF.

This sequence joins TRBV10-2 and TRBJ2-5; weak D call: TRBD1 (6 bases). The CDR3 runs 13 residues. V lost 3 bases and J 4 bases, leaving 9 bases between the germline ends. Germline assignment: CDR1 WSHSY and CDR2 SAAADI. Here the CDR3 DNA reads TGCGCCAGCAGTGACCCAGGGGTAGAGACCCAGTACTTC. This gives the protein CASSDPGVETQYF.

The chain couples TRBV12-3 or TRBV12-4 to TRBJ1-2; possibly TRBD1 for D (6 bases). V lost 8 bases and J lost 0, with 16 bases in between. The CDR3 consists of 15 residues. CDR3: CASGHQGSANYGYTF. CDR3 bases: TGTGCCAGCGGCCACCAGGGGAGCGCTAACTATGGCTACACCTTC.

The rearrangement links TRBV11-2 to TRBJ2-3; 12 nucleotides line up with TRBD2. In germline, CDR1 is SGHAT, CDR2 FQNNGV. The V segment lost 1 base and the J segment 7 bases; nucleotides outside the gene matches: 3. The CDR3 covers 15 residues. CDR3 sequence (DNA): TGTGCCAGCAGCTTAGCTAGCGGGGGGGGAAATACGCAGTATTTT. This codes for CASSLASGGGNTQYF.

This clonotype was seen repeatedly, ten times or more. This chain links TRBV3-1 with TRBJ2-5; D is unclear. Trimming pared 6 bases from V and 2 bases from J, leaving 10 bases between. Germline V lookup: CDR1 LGHDT, CDR2 YNNKEL (reference sequence). The CDR3 loop spans 13 amino acids. The CDR3 region has the DNA TGTGCCAGCAGAATCAGCCTACAAGAGACCCAGTACTTC. Its protein is CASRISLQETQYF.

At least ten counts were recorded for this clonotype. V gene TRBV27 combines with J gene TRBJ1-5; D uncertain. The CDR3 has 15 residues. CDR1 is MNHEY and CDR2 is SMNVEV in the germline V gene (reference sequence). Trimming removed 6 bases from V and 0 bases from J, with 12 bases in between. This chain's CDR3 is CASRKYRDSNQPQHF. The CDR3 DNA sequence: TGTGCCAGCAGGAAATACAGAGATAGCAATCAGCCCCAGCATTTT.

The rearrangement uses TRBV4-1 and TRBJ1-2; maybe TRBD1 (6 bases). The CDR3 is made up of 19 amino acids. Trimming left V 0 bases short and J 4 bases short, with 24 bases between. Germline assignment: CDR1 MGHRA and CDR2 YSYEKL. For the CDR3, the DNA is TGCGCCAGCAGCCAAGATCGTCCCGGCGTGGCAGGGGCCCTCTATGGCTACACCTTC. Translated, it gives CASSQDRPGVAGALYGYTF.

There are a few counts of this clonotype. This chain links TRBV5-1 with TRBJ2-1, with D unclear. The CDR3 runs 15 residues. The germline V and J ends were trimmed by 1 base and 3 bases, with 11 bases remaining between them. CDR1 is SGHRS, CDR2 YFSETQ, per germline. CDR3: CASSLRTDGYNEQFF. Written as DNA, the CDR3 is TGCGCCAGCAGCTTGCGAACGGACGGCTACAATGAGCAGTTCTTC.